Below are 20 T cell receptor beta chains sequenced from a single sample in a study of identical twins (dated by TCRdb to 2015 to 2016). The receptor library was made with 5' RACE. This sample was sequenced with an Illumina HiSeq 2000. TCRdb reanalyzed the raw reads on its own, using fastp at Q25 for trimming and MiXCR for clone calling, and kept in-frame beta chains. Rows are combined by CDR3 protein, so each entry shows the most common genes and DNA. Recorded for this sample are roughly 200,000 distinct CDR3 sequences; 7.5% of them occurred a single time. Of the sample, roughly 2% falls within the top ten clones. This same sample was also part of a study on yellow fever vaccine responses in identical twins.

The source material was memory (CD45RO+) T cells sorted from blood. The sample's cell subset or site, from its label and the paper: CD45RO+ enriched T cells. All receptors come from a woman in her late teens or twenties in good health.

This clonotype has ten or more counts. The CDR3 region has the DNA TGCGCCAGCAGCCTAGGGACAGAAGGACAGCCCCAGCATTTT. This gives the protein CASSLGTEGQPQHF. This chain links TRBV5-1 with TRBJ1-5, with 7 bases fitting TRBD1. The CDR3 is made up of 14 amino acids. The junction had 8 bases not matched to a gene; V was cut back by 4 bases and J by 7 bases. The germline V gene has CDR1 SGHRS and CDR2 YFSETQ.

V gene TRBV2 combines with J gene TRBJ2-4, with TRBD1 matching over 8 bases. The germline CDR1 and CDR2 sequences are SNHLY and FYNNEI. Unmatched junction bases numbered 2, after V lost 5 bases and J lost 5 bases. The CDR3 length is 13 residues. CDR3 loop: CASSPGQENIQYF. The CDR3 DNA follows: TGTGCCAGCAGTCCGGGACAGGAAAACATTCAGTACTTC. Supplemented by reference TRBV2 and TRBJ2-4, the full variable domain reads EPEVTQTPSHQVTQMGQEVILRCVPISNHLYFYWYRQILGQKVEFLVSFYNNEISEKSEIFDDQFSVERPDGSNFTLKIRSTKLEDSAMYFCASSPGQENIQYFGAGTRLSVL.

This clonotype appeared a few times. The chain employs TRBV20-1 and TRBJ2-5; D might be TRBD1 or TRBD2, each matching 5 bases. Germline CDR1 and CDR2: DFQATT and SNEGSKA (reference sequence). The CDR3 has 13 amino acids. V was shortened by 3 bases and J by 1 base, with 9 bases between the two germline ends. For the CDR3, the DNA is TGCAGTGCTAGGTCCGGGGCCCAAGAGACCCAGTACTTC. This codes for CSARSGAQETQYF.

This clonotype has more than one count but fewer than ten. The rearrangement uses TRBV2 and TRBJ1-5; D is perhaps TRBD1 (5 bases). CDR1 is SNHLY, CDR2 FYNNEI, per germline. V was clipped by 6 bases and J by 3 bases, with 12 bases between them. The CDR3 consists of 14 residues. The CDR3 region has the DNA TGTGCCAGCAGCTGGGGACTAAACAATCAGCCCCAGCATTTT. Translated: CASSWGLNNQPQHF. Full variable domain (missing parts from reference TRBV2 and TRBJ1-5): EPEVTQTPSHQVTQMGQEVILRCVPISNHLYFYWYRQILGQKVEFLVSFYNNEISEKSEIFDDQFSVERPDGSNFTLKIRSTKLEDSAMYFCASSWGLNNQPQHFGDGTRLSIL.

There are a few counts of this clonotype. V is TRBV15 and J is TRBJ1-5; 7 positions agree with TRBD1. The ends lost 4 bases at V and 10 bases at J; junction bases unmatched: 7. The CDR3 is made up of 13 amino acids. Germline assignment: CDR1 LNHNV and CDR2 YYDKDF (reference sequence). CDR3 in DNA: TGTGCCACCAGCACGGGACAGTCCAAACCCCAGCATTTT. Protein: CATSTGQSKPQHF.

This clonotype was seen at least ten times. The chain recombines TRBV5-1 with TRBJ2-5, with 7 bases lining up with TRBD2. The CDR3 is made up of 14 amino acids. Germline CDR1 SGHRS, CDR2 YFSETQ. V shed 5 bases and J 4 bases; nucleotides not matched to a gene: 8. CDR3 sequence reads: CASSPSGGSETQYF. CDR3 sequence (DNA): TGCGCCAGCAGTCCTTCGGGGGGATCAGAGACCCAGTACTTC.

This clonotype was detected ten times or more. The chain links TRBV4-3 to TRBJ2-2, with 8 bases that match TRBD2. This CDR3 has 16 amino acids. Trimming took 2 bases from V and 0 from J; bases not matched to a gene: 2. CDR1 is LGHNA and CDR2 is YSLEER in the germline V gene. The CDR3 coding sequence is TGCGCCAGCAGCCAACCAGCGGGAGCGAACACCGGGGAGCTGTTTTTT. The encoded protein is CASSQPAGANTGELFF.

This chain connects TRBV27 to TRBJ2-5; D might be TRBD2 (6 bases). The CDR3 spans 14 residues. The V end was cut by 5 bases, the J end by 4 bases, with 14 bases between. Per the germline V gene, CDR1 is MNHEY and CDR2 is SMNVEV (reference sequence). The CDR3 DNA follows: TGTGCCAGCAGTAGATACGGGGGAGGAGAGACCCAGTACTTC. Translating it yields CASSRYGGGETQYF.

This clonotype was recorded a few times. The CDR3, as DNA: TGTGCCAGCAGCAATCCTAGCGAGAGATCTACTCAATTTACTTCCTACGAGCAGTACTTC. Translation: CASSNPSERSTQFTSYEQYF. V and J are TRBV21-1 and TRBJ2-7; the DNA was not compared with TRBD2, the D call given in the table. TRBV21-1 constitutes a pseudogene. This CDR3 has 20 residues.

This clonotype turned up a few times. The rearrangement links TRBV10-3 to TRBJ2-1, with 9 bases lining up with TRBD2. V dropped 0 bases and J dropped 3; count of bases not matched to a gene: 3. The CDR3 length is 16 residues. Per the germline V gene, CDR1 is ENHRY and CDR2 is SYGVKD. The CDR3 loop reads CAISESGLALYNEQFF. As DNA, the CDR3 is TGTGCCATCAGTGAGTCCGGACTAGCGCTCTACAATGAGCAGTTCTTC.

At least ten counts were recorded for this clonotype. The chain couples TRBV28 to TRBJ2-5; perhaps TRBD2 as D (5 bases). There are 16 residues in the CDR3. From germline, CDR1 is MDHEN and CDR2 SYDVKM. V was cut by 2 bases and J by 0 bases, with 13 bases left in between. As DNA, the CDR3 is TGTGCCAGCAGTTTACCCGGGAACCACAACCAAGAGACCCAGTACTTC. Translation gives CASSLPGNHNQETQYF.

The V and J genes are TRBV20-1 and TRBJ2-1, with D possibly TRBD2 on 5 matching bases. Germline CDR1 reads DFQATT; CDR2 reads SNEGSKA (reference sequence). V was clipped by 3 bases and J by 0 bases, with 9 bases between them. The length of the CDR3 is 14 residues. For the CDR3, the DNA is TGCAGTGCTAGCGGGGAACGCTCCTACAATGAGCAGTTCTTC. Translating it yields CSASGERSYNEQFF.

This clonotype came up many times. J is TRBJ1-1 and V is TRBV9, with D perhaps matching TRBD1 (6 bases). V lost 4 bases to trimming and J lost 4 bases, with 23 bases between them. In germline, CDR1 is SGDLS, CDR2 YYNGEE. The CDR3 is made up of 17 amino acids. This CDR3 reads CASSSPEGGAFGTEAFF. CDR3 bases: TGTGCCAGCAGCTCGCCCGAGGGGGGCGCGTTCGGCACTGAAGCTTTCTTT.

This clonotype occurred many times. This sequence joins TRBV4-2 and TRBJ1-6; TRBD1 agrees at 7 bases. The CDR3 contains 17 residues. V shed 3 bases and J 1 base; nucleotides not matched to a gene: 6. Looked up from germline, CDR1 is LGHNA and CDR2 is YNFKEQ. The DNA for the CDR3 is TGTGCCAGCAGCCAGGCTAACAGGGGATCCTATAATTCACCCCTCCACTTT. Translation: CASSQANRGSYNSPLHF.

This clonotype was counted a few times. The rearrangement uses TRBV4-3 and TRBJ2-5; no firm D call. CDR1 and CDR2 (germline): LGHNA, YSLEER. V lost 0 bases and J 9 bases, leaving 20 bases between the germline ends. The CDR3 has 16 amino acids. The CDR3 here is CASSQEVFFAFGAQYF. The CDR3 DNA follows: TGCGCCAGCAGCCAAGAGGTTTTTTTCGCCTTTGGGGCCCAGTACTTC.

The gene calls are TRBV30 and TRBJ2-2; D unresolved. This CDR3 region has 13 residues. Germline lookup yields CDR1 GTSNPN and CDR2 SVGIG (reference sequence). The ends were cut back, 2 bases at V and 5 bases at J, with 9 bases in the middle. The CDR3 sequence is CAWSNDGTGELFF. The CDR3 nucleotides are TGTGCCTGGAGTAACGATGGGACCGGGGAGCTGTTTTTT.

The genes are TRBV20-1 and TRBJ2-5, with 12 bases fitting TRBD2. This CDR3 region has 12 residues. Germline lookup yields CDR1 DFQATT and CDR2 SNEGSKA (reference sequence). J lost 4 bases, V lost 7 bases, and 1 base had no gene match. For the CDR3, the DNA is TGCAGTGAACTAGCGGGGGGAGAGACCCAGTACTTC. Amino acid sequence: CSELAGGETQYF.

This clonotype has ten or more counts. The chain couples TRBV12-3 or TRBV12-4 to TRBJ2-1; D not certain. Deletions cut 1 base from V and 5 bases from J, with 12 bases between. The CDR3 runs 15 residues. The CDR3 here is CASSLGVLKNNEQFF. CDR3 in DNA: TGTGCCAGCAGTTTAGGGGTCCTAAAAAACAATGAGCAGTTCTTC.

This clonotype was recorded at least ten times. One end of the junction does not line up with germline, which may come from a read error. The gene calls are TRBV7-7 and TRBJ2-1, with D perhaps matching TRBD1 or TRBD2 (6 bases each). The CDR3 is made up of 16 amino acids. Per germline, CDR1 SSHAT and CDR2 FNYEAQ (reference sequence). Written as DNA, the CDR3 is TGTGCTAGCAGCTCCGGGGGCCCGAGCTCCTACAATGAGCAGTTCTTC. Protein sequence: CASSSGGPSSYNEQFF.

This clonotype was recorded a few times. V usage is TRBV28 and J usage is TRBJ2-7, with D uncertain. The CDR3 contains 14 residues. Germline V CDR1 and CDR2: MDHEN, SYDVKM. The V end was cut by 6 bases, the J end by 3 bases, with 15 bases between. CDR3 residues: CASRAPGFNYEQYF. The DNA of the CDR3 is TGTGCCAGCAGGGCCCCGGGCTTTAACTACGAGCAGTACTTC.